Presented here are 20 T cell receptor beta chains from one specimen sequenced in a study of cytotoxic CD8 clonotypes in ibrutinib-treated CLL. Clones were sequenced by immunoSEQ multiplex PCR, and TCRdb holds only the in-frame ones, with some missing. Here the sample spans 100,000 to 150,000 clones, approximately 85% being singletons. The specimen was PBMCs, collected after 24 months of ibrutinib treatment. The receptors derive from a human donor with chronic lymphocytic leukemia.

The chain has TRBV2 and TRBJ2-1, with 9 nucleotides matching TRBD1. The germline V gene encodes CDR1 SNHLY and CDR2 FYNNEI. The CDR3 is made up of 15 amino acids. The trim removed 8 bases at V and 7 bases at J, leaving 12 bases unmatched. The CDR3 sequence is CASSRTGVPGNEQFF. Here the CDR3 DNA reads TGTGCCAGCTCAAGGACAGGGGTCCCGGGAAATGAGCAGTTCTTC.

The CDR3 reads CASSLRRQGASAYNEQFF. In DNA, the CDR3 is TGTGCCAGCAGTTTGAGGCGACAGGGGGCGTCGGCCTACAATGAGCAGTTCTTC. The V and J genes are TRBV27 and TRBJ2-1, with TRBD1 matching 10 bases. This CDR3 comprises 18 residues. The germline gives CDR1 MNHEY, CDR2 SMNVEV (reference sequence). V trimming: 3 bases; J trimming: 2 bases; junction bases outside the gene matches: 10.

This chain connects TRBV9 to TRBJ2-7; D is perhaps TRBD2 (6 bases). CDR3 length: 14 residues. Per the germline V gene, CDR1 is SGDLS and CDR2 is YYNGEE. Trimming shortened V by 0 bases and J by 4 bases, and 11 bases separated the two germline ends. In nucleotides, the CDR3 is TGTGCCAGCAGCGTAGAGGACGGGAGATACGAGCAGTACTTC. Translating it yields CASSVEDGRYEQYF. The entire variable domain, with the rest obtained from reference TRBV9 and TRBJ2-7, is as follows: DSGVTQTPKHLITATGQRVTLRCSPRSGDLSVYWYQQSLDQGLQFLIQYYNGEERAKGNILERFSAQQFPDLHSELNLSSLELGDSALYFCASSVEDGRYEQYFGPGTRLTVT.

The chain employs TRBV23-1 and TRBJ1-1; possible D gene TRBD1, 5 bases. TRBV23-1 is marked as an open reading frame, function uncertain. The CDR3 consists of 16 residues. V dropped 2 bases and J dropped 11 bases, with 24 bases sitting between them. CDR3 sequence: CASSQGSPRTTSEAFF. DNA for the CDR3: TGCGCCAGCAGTCAAGGCTCCCCAAGGACAACGAGTGAGGCTTTCTTT.

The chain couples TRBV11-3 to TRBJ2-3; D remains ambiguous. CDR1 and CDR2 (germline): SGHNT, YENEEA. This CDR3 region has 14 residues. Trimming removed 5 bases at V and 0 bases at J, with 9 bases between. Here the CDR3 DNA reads TGTGCCAGCAGCCCTTTGGAGAGCACAGATACGCAGTATTTT. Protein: CASSPLESTDTQYF. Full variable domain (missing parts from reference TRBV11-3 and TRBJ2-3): EAGVVQSPRYKIIEKKQPVAFWCNPISGHNTLYWYLQNLGQGPELLIRYENEEAVDDSQLPKDRFSAERLKGVDSTLKIQPAELGDSAVYLCASSPLESTDTQYFGPGTRLTVL.

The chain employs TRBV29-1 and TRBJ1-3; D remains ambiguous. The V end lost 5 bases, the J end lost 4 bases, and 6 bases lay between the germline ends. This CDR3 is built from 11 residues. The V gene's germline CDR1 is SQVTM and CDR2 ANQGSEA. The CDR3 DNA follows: TGCAGCGTTAACAAAGGAAACACCATATATTTT. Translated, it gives CSVNKGNTIYF.

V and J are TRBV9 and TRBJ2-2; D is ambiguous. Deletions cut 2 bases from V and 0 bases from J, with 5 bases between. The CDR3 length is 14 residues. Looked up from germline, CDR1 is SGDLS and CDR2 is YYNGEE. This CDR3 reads CASSVKANTGELFF. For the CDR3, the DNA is TGTGCCAGCAGCGTCAAAGCGAACACCGGGGAGCTGTTTTTT. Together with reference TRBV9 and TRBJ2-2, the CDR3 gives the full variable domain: DSGVTQTPKHLITATGQRVTLRCSPRSGDLSVYWYQQSLDQGLQFLIQYYNGEERAKGNILERFSAQQFPDLHSELNLSSLELGDSALYFCASSVKANTGELFFGEGSRLTVL.

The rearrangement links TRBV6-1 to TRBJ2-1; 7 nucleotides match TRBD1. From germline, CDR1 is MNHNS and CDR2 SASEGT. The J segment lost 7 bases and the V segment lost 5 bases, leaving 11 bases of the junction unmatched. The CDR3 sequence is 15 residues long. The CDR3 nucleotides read TGTGCCAGCAGTCGACAGGGAGCTGGCGGGAATGAGCAGTTCTTC. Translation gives CASSRQGAGGNEQFF.

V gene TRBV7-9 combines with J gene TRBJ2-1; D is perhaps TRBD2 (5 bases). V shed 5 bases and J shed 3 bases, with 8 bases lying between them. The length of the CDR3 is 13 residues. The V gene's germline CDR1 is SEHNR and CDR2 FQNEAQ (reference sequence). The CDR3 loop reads CASSTRLYNEQFF. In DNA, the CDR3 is TGTGCCAGCAGCACTAGACTCTACAATGAGCAGTTCTTC.

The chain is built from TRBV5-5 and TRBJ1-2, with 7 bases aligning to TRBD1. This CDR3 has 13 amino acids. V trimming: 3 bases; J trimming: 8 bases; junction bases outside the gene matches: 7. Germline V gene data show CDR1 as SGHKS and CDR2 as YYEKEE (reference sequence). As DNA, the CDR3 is TGTGCCAGCAGCTCTAACAGGGGAAAGGGCTACACCTTC. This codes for CASSSNRGKGYTF.

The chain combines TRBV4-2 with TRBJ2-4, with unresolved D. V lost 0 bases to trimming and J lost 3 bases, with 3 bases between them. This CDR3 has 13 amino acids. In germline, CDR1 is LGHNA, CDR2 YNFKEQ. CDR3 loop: CASSQDSKNIQYF. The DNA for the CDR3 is TGTGCCAGCAGCCAAGATAGCAAAAACATTCAGTACTTC.

DNA for the CDR3: TGTGCCACCGAAAGAGTCGCAACAGGTGGCGAGCAGTACTTC. It yields the protein CATERVATGGEQYF. The chain combines TRBV6-6 with TRBJ2-7; D is perhaps TRBD1 (5 bases). The V end lost 10 bases, the J end lost 6 bases, and 22 bases lay between the germline ends. CDR1 is MNHNY and CDR2 is SVGAGI in the germline V gene (reference sequence). This CDR3 comprises 14 residues.

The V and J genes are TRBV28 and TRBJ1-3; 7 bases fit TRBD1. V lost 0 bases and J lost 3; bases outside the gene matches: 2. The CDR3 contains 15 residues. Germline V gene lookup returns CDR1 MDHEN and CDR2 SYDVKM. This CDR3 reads CASSLWPGGGNTIYF. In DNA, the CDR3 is TGTGCCAGCAGTTTATGGCCAGGGGGTGGAAACACCATATATTTT.

The CDR3 is CASSLGIDNEQFF. The DNA for the CDR3 is TGCGCCAGCAGCTTGGGGATAGACAATGAGCAGTTCTTC. The chain couples TRBV5-1 to TRBJ2-1; D call uncertain. The CDR3 contains 13 residues. V lost 0 bases and J lost 5, with 6 bases in between. CDR1 is SGHRS and CDR2 is YFSETQ in the germline V gene.

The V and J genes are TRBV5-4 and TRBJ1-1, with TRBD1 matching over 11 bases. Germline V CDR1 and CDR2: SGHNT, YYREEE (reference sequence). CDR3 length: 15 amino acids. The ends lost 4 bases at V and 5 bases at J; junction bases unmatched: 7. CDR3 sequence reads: CASSTWDRGGTEAFF. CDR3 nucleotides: TGTGCCAGCAGCACATGGGACAGGGGGGGGACTGAAGCTTTCTTT.

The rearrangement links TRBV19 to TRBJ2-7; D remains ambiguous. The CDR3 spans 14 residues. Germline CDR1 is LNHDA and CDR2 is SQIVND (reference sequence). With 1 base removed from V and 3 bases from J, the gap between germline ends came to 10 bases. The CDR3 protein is CASSIGSAGYEQYF. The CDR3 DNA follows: TGTGCCAGTAGTATAGGGTCCGCCGGCTACGAGCAGTACTTC.

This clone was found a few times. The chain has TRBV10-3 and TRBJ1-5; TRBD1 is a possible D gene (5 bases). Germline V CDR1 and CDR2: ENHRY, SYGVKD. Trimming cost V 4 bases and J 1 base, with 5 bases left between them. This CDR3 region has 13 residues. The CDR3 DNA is TGTGCCATCAGTGGGGACAGCAATCAGCCCCAGCATTTT. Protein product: CAISGDSNQPQHF.

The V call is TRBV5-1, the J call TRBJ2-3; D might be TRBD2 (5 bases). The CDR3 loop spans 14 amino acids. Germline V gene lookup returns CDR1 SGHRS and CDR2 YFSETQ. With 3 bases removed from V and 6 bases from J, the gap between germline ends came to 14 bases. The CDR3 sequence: CASSSSAGGDTQYF. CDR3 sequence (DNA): TGCGCCAGCAGCTCCTCGGCGGGTGGGGATACGCAGTATTTT.

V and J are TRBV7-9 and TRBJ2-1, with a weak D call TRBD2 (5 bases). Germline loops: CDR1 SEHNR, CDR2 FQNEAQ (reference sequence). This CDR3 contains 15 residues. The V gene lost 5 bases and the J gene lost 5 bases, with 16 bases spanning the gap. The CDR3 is CASSPELRANNEQFF. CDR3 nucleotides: TGTGCCAGCAGCCCCGAGCTGCGGGCCAACAATGAGCAGTTCTTC.

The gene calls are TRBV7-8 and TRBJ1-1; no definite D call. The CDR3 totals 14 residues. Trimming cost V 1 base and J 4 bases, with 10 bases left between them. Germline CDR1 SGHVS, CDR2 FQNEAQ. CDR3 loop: CASSLGHYSTEAFF. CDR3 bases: TGTGCCAGCAGCTTAGGACACTATAGCACTGAAGCTTTCTTT. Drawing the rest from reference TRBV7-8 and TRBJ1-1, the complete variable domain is GAGVSQSPRYKVAKRGQDVALRCDPISGHVSLFWYQQALGQGPEFLTYFQNEAQLDKSGLPSDRFFAERPEGSVSTLKIQRTQQEDSAVYLCASSLGHYSTEAFFGQGTRLTVV.